This T cell receptor (beta chain) was observed in a study of blood T cell repertoires in COVID-19. Study summary: PBMCs, B-cell-depleted T cells, or T cells provided the cDNA or gDNA that made up the material.

The germline V gene encodes CDR1 SGHVS and CDR2 FQNEAQ. Trimming pared 1 base from V and 0 bases from J, leaving 7 bases between. The CDR3 is made up of 15 amino acids. Authors' processing steps: Estimation of nucleated cell counts relied on the amplification of reference gene primers. Clones were sequenced by immunoSEQ multiplex PCR, and TCRdb holds only the in-frame ones, with some missing. That table supplies the V and J calls and clone size; D and trimming were determined from the DNA. This sample has tens of thousands of clones, with approximately 70% found just once. The age range of participants was about 18 to 90 years, with residence in approximately 25 US areas. Grouping used clinical history reported by participants in a survey and questionnaire.

The material sequenced was PBMCs or T cells enriched from blood (not recorded which). The V and J genes are TRBV7-8 and TRBJ1-3; D ambiguous. This TCR was sampled from a woman aged 55-69 years who had been exposed to COVID-19. The CDR3 DNA reads TGTGCCAGCAGCTTAGTGAGGAGCTCTGGAAACACCATATATTTT. Encoded protein: CASSLVRSSGNTIYF.